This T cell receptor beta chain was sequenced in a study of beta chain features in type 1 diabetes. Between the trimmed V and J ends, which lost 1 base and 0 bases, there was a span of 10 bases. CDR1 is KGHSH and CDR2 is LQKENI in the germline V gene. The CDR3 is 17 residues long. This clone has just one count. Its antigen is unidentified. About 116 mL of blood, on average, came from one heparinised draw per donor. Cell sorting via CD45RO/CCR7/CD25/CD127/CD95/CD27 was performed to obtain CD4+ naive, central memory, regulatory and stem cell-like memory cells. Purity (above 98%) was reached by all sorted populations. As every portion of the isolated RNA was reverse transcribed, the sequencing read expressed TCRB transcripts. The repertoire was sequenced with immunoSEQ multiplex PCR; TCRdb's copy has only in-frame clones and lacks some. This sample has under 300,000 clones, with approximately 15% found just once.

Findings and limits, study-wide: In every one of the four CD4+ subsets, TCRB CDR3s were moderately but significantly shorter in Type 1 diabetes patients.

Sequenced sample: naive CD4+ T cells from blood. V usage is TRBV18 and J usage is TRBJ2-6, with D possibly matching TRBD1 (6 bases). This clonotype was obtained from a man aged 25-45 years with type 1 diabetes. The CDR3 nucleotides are TGTGCCAGCTCACCACTGGACAGCTTCTCTGGGGCCAACGTCCTGACTTTC. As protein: CASSPLDSFSGANVLTF.